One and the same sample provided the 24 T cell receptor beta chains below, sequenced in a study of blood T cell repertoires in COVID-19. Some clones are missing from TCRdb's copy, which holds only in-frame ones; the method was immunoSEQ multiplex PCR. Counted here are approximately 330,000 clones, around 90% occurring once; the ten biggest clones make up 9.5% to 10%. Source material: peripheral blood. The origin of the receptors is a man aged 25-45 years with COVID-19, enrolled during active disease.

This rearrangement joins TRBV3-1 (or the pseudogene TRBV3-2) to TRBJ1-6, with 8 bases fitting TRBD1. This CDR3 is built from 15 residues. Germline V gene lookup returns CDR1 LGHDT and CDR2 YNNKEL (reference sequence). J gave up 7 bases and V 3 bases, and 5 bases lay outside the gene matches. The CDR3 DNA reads TGTGCCAGCAGCCACGACAGGGGAAAGAATTCACCCCTCCACTTT. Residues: CASSHDRGKNSPLHF.

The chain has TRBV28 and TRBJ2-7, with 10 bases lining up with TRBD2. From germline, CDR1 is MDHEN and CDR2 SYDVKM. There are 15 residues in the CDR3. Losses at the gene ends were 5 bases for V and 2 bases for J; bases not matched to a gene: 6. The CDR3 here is CASSPRLAGPYEQYF. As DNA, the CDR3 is TGTGCCAGCAGTCCAAGACTAGCGGGCCCCTACGAGCAGTACTTC. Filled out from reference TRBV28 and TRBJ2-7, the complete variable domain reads DVKVTQSSRYLVKRTGEKVFLECVQDMDHENMFWYRQDPGLGLRLIYFSYDVKMKEKGDIPEGYSVSREKKERFSLILESASTNQTSMYLCASSPRLAGPYEQYFGPGTRLTVT.

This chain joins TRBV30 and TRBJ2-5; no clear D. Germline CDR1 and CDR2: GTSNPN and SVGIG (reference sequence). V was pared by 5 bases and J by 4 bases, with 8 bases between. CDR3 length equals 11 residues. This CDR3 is CAWETSETQYF. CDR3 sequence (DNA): TGTGCCTGGGAAACTTCAGAGACCCAGTACTTC.

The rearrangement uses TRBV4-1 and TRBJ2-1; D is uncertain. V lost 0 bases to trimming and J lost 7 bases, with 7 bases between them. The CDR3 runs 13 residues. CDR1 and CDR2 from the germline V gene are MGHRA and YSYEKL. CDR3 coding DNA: TGCGCCAGCAGCCAAGATCCGCGAAATGAGCAGTTCTTC. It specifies CASSQDPRNEQFF.

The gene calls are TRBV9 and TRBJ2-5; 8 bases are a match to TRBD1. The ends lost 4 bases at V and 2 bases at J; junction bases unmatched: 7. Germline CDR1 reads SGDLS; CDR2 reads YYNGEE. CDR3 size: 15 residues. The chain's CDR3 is CASSRQGQGQETQYF. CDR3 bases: TGTGCCAGCAGCAGGCAAGGACAGGGACAAGAGACCCAGTACTTC.

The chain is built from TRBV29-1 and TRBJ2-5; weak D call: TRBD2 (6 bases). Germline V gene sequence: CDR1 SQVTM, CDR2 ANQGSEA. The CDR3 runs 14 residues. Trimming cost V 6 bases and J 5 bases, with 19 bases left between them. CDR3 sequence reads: CSVQRGDLWETQYF. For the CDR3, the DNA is TGCAGCGTCCAACGCGGGGATCTCTGGGAGACCCAGTACTTC.

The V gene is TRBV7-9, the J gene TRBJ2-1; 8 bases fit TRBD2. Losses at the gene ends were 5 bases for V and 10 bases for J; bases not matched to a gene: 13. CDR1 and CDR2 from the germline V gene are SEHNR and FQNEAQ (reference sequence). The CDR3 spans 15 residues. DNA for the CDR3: TGTGCCAGCAGCCCGCGGGGGACTAGAACCAACGAGCAGTTCTTC. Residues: CASSPRGTRTNEQFF.

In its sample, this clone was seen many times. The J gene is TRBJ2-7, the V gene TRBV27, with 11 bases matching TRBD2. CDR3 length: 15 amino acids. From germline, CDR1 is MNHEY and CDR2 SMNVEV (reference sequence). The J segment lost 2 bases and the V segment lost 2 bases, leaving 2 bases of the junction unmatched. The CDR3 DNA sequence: TGTGCCAGCAGTTTAAGGACTAGCGGGCCCTACGAGCAGTACTTC. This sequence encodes CASSLRTSGPYEQYF.

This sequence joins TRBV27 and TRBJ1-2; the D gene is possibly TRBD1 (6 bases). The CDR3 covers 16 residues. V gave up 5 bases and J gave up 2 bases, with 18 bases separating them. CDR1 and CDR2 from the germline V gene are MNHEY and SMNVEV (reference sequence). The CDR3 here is CASSSVTGPINYGYTF. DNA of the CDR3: TGTGCCAGCAGTAGTGTCACAGGGCCCATAAACTATGGCTACACCTTC.

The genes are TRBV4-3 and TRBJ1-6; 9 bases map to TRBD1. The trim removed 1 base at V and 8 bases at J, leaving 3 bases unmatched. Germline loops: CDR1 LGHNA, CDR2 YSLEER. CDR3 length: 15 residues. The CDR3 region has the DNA TGCGCCAGCAGCCAAGCCGGGACAGGGCATTCACCCCTCCACTTT. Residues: CASSQAGTGHSPLHF.

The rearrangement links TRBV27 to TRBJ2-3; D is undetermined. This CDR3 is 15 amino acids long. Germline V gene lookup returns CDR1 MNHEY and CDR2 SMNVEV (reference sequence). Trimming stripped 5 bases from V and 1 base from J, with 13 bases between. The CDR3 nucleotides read TGTGCCAGCAGTCCCCGGGTGGGTCGCACAGATACGCAGTATTTT. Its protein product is CASSPRVGRTDTQYF.

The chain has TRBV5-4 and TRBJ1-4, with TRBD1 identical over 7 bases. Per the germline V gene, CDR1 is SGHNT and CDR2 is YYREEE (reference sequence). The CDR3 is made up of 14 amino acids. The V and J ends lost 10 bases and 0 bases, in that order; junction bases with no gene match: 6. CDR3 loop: CARGGTSTNEKLFF. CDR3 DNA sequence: TGTGCCCGAGGGGGCACTTCAACTAATGAAAAACTGTTTTTT.

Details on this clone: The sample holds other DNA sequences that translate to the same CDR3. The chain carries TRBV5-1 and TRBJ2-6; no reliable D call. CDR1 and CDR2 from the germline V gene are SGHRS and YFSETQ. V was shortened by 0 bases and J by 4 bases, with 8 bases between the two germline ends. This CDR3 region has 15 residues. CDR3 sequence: CASSLGGTGANVLTF. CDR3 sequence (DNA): TGCGCCAGCAGCTTGGGAGGTACCGGGGCCAACGTCCTGACTTTC.

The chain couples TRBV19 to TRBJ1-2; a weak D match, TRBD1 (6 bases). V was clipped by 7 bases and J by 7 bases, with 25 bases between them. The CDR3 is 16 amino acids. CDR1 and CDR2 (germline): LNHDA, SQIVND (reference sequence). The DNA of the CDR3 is TGTGCCAGTACTAGGGGGTCGGCAGGAGGATCGGGTGGCTACACCTTC. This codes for CASTRGSAGGSGGYTF.

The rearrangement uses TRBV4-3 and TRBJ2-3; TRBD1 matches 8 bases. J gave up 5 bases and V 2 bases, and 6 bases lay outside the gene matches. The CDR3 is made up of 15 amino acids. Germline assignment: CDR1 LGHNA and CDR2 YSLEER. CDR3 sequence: CASSQTSGTGDTQYF. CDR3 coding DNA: TGCGCCAGCAGCCAAACTTCCGGGACAGGAGATACGCAGTATTTT.

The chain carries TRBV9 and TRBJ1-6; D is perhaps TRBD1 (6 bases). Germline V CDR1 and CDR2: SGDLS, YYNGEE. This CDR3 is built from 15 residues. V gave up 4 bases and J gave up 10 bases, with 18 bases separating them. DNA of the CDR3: TGTGCCAGCAGCCTTACTAGACAGGCTCAGTCACCCCTCCACTTT. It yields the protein CASSLTRQAQSPLHF. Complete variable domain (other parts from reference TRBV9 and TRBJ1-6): DSGVTQTPKHLITATGQRVTLRCSPRSGDLSVYWYQQSLDQGLQFLIQYYNGEERAKGNILERFSAQQFPDLHSELNLSSLELGDSALYFCASSLTRQAQSPLHFGNGTRLTVT.

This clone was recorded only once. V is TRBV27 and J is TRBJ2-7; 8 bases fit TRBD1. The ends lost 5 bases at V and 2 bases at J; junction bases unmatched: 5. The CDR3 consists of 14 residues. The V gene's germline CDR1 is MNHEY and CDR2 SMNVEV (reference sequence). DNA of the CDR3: TGTGCCAGCAGTAAGACAGGGGAGGCCTACGAGCAGTACTTC. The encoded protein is CASSKTGEAYEQYF.

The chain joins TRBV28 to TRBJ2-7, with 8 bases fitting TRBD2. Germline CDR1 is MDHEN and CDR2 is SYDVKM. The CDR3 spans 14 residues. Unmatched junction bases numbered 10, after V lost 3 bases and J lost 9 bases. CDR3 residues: CASSFAGGPLGQYF. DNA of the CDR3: TGTGCCAGCAGTTTCGCGGGAGGTCCCCTGGGGCAGTACTTC.

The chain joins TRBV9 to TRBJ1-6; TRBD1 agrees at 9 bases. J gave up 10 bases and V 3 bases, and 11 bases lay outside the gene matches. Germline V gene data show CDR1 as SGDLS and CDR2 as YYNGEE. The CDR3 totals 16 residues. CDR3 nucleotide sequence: TGTGCCAGCAGCGCGCAGTCGGGACAGGGAAACTCACCCCTCCACTTT. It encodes CASSAQSGQGNSPLHF.

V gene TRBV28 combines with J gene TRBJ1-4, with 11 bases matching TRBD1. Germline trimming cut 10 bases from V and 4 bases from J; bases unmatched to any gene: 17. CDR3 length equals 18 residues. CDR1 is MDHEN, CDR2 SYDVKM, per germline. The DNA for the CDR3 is TGTGCCACTCTCCTCCTTCGGGACAGGGGGTGGAGTAATGAAAAACTGTTTTTT. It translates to CATLLLRDRGWSNEKLFF.

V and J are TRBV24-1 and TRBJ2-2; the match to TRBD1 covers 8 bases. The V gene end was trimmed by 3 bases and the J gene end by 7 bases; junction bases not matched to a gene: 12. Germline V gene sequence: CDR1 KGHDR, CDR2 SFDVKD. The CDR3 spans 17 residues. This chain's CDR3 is CATSDPGQGGRSGELFF. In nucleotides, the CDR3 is TGTGCCACCAGTGATCCAGGACAGGGCGGTCGGAGCGGGGAGCTGTTTTTT.

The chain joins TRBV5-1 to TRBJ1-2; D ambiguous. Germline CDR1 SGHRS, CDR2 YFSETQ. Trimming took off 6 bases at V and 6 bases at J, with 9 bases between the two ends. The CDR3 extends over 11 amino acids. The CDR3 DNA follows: TGCGCCAGCAACGGTAATGATGGCTACACCTTC. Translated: CASNGNDGYTF.

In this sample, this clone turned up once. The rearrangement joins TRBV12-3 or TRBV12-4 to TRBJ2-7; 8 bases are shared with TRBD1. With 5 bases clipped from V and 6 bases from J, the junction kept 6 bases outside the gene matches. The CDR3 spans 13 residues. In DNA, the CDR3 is TGTGCCAGCAGTCGAGGGACAGGAGGCGAGCAGTACTTC. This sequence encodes CASSRGTGGEQYF.

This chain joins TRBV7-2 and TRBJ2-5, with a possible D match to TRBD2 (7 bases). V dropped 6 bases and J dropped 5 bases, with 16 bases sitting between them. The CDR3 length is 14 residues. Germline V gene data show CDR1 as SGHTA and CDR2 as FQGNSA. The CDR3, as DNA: TGTGCCAGCAGTTATCAGAGGGGGGGGGAGACCCAGTACTTC. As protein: CASSYQRGGETQYF. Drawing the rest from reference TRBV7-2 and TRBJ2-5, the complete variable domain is GAGVSQSPSNKVTEKGKDVELRCDPISGHTALYWYRQSLGQGLEFLIYFQGNSAPDKSGLPSDRFSAERTGGSVSTLTIQRTQQEDSAVYLCASSYQRGGETQYFGPGTRLLVL.